Listed below are T cell receptor beta chains from one sample, sequenced in a study of CD8 T cells in ankylosing spondylitis. TCRdb used MiXCR to reprocess the 5' RACE reads, holding one entry per CDR3 protein. The profile covers about 100,000 distinct CDR3 sequences, with 8.8% appearing a single time and approximately 4.8% taken by the ten largest. The sample was blood, either unsorted or a sorted T cell fraction (not recorded which). The origin of the receptors is a male donor with ankylosing spondylitis or in good health (not recorded which). Both conserved end residues are part of each CDR3. D genes are given only for firm matches. Clone size is not always given. Where it is, it says once, few, many or a class for expanded clones.

TRBJ2-1	many	TRBD2	TRBV7-2	CASSWGVSGGIDNEQFF	TGTGCCAGCAGCTGGGGTGTTAGCGGGGGGATCGACAATGAGCAGTTCTTC
TRBJ2-5	many	NA	TRBV5-1	CASSSLVGSQETQYF	TGCGCCAGCAGCTCGCTTGTGGGAAGCCAAGAGACCCAGTACTTC
TRBJ1-4	many	NA	TRBV7-8	CASSRRNEKLFF	TGTGCCAGCAGCCGAAGAAATGAAAAACTGTTTTTT
TRBJ2-1	many	NA	TRBV27	CASSSTLAALRNEQFF	TGTGCCAGCAGTTCGACCCTAGCAGCCCTAAGGAATGAGCAGTTCTTC
TRBJ1-1	few	NA	TRBV20-1	CSAREGLNTEAFF	TGCAGTGCCCGTGAAGGGTTGAACACTGAAGCTTTCTTT
TRBJ1-6	few	TRBD1	TRBV7-9	CASSLAGGYNSPLHF	TGTGCCAGCAGCTTGGCAGGGGGCTATAATTCACCCCTCCACTTT
TRBJ1-2	few	NA	TRBV20-1	CSARAGDNYGYTF	TGCAGTGCTAGGGCAGGGGACAACTATGGCTACACCTTC
TRBJ1-1	many	NA	TRBV6-5	CASSYTGALGSTEAFF	TGTGCCAGCAGTTACACGGGGGCTTTGGGTAGCACTGAAGCTTTCTTT
TRBJ2-7	many	NA	TRBV20-1	CSAPWRVNYEQYF	TGCAGTGCTCCCTGGCGGGTGAACTACGAGCAGTACTTC
TRBJ1-4	many	NA	TRBV7-2	CASSPRGQGTEKLFF	TGTGCCAGCAGCCCCAGAGGGCAGGGAACTGAAAAACTGTTTTTT
TRBJ2-7	many	NA	TRBV9	CASSVRAVAYEQYF	TGTGCCAGCAGCGTTCGCGCAGTGGCCTACGAGCAGTACTTC
TRBJ2-5	many	NA	TRBV25-1	CASSVGALETQYF	TGTGCCAGCAGTGTGGGCGCCCTGGAGACCCAGTACTTC
TRBJ2-7	NA	NA	TRBV2	CASSERLSREQYF	TGTGCCAGCAGTGAAAGATTATCTCGGGAGCAGTACTTC
TRBJ1-5	many	NA	TRBV6-4	CASSPWTRDQLYSDQPQHF	TGTGCCAGCAGTCCCTGGACAAGAGATCAACTATATAGCGATCAGCCCCAGCATTTT
TRBJ1-2	many	NA	TRBV12-3/TRBV12-4	CASSSFRGNYGYTF	TGTGCCAGCAGTTCCTTCCGAGGGAACTATGGCTACACCTTC
TRBJ2-3	few	TRBD2	TRBV6-1	CASSPSGGAWGTDTQYF	TGTGCCAGCAGTCCCAGCGGGGGGGCCTGGGGCACAGATACGCAGTATTTT
TRBJ2-5	many	TRBD2	TRBV7-8	CASSTTSGWETQYF	TGTGCCAGCAGCACCACTAGCGGGTGGGAGACCCAGTACTTC
TRBJ1-1	many	NA	TRBV2	CASSDGVSVTEAFF	TGTGCCAGCAGTGATGGGGTTTCGGTCACTGAAGCTTTCTTT
TRBJ2-2	few	NA	TRBV7-9	CASSSPGTELFF	TGTGCCAGCAGCTCCCCTGGGACTGAGCTGTTTTTT
TRBJ2-7	many	TRBD2	TRBV5-1	CASSLPLAGDISYEQYF	TGCGCCAGCAGCTTGCCCCTAGCGGGGGACATCTCCTACGAGCAGTACTTC
TRBJ2-7	many	NA	TRBV20-1	CSASVGEVYGEQYF	TGCAGTGCTAGTGTAGGGGAGGTGTACGGGGAGCAGTACTTC
TRBJ1-1	many	TRBD1	TRBV6-1	CASSRTGTGTTEAFF	TGTGCCAGCAGTCGAACCGGGACAGGGACCACTGAAGCTTTCTTT
TRBJ1-5	few	TRBD1	TRBV15	CATSGGQGNQPQHF	TGTGCCACCAGCGGTGGACAGGGTAATCAGCCCCAGCATTTT
TRBJ2-2	NA	TRBD1	TRBV3-1	CASSQVVTGPGELFF	TGTGCCAGCAGCCAAGTGGTGACAGGGCCCGGGGAGCTGTTTTTT
TRBJ2-3	many	TRBD1	TRBV11-2	CASSLVSYGTGNTDTQYF	TGTGCCAGCAGCTTAGTGTCGTATGGGACAGGGAACACAGATACGCAGTATTTT
TRBJ1-2	NA	NA	TRBV4-1	CASSRSVAAGGYTF	TGCGCCAGCAGCCGAAGTGTGGCGGCGGGTGGCTACACCTTC
TRBJ2-3	many	NA	TRBV7-2	CASSLGGGRDTQYF	TGTGCCAGCAGCTTAGGGGGGGGCCGAGATACGCAGTATTTT
TRBJ2-3	few	TRBD2	TRBV12-3/TRBV12-4	CASSLPGLAADTQYF	TGTGCCAGCAGTTTGCCGGGACTAGCGGCAGATACGCAGTATTTT
TRBJ2-1	few	TRBD1	TRBV12-3/TRBV12-4	CASSPTGGLSNEQFF	TGTGCCAGCAGTCCAACAGGGGGCTTGAGCAATGAGCAGTTCTTC
TRBJ2-1	many	NA	TRBV29-1	CSVEPEQFF	TGCAGCGTGGAGCCTGAGCAGTTCTTC
TRBJ2-5	many	TRBD1	TRBV29-1	CSVVPGGALGTQYF	TGCAGCGTTGTTCCAGGGGGCGCTTTGGGGACCCAGTACTTC
TRBJ2-1	many	NA	TRBV9	CASSVANPWGAMDNEQFF	TGTGCCAGCAGCGTAGCGAACCCTTGGGGCGCAATGGACAATGAGCAGTTCTTC
TRBJ2-7	many	TRBD2	TRBV5-1	CASSWGTSSYEQYF	TGCGCCAGCAGCTGGGGGACTAGTTCTTACGAGCAGTACTTC
TRBJ2-2	NA	TRBD1	TRBV7-6	CASSYNRDRGRTGELFF	TGTGCCAGCAGCTACAATAGGGACAGGGGGCGCACCGGGGAGCTGTTTTTT
TRBJ2-3	many	TRBD1	TRBV5-1	CASSSTGGEQYF	TGCGCCAGCAGCTCAACAGGGGGCGAGCAGTATTTT
TRBJ2-1	many	NA	TRBV30	CAWIQRGPNEQFF	TGTGCCTGGATCCAACGGGGGCCCAATGAGCAGTTCTTC
TRBJ2-7	few	TRBD1	TRBV7-6	CASSPRQGMDEQYF	TGTGCCAGCAGCCCACGACAGGGGATGGACGAGCAGTACTTC
TRBJ1-2	NA	NA	TRBV14	CASSQDTQETPGGGYTF	TGTGCCAGCAGCCAAGATACTCAGGAAACGCCTGGAGGTGGCTACACCTTC
TRBJ2-7	many	NA	TRBV15	CATSRGSGQAYEQYF	TGTGCCACCAGCAGAGGTTCTGGACAAGCCTACGAGCAGTACTTC
TRBJ1-5	few	NA	TRBV7-9	CASSDQSVNQPQHF	TGTGCCAGCAGCGACCAGTCCGTAAATCAGCCCCAGCATTTT
TRBJ2-1	many	NA	TRBV3-1	CASSQDKGVPNWNEQFF	TGTGCCAGCAGCCAAGATAAGGGCGTTCCGAATTGGAATGAGCAGTTCTTC
TRBJ2-1	NA	TRBD2	TRBV20-1	CCATSGGAGGYNEQFF	TGCTGTGCTACTAGCGGGGGGGCCGGAGGCTACAATGAGCAGTTCTTC
TRBJ1-2	many	NA	TRBV30	CAWSVEANYGYTF	TGTGCCTGGAGTGTTGAGGCTAACTATGGCTACACCTTC